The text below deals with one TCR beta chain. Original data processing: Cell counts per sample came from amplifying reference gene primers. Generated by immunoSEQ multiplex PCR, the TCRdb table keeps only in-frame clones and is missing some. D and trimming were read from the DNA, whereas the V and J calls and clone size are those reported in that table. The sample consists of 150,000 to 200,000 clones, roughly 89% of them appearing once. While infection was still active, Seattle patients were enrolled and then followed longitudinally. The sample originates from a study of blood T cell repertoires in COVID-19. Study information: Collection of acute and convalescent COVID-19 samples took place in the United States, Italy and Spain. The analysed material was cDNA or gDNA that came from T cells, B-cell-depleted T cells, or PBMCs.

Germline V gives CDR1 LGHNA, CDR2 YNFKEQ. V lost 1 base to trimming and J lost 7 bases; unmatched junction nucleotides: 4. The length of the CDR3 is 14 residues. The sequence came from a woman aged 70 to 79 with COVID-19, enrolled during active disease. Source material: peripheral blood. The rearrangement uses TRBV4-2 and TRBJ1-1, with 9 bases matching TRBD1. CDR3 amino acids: CASSQVQGAGEAFF. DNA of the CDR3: TGTGCCAGCAGCCAAGTACAGGGGGCGGGTGAAGCTTTCTTT.